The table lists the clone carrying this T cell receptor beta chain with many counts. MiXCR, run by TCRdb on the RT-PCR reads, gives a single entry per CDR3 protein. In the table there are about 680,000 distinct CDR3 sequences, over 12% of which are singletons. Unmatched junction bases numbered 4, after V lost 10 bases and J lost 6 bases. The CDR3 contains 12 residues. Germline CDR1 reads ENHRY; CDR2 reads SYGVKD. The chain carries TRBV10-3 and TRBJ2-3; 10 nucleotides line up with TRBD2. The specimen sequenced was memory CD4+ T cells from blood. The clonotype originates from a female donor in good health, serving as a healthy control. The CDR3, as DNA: TGTGCCACCGGACTAGCGGCGGATACGCAGTATTTT. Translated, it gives CATGLAADTQYF.